The 31 T cell receptor beta chains reported below all come from one sample, sequenced in a study of T-cell reconstitution after alpha-beta-depleted transplantation in children. Unique molecular identifiers were incorporated into the prepared TCRbeta library. One entry per CDR3 protein results from TCRdb running MiXCR on the PCR reads. The table includes 250,000 or so distinct CDR3 sequences, 7.5% to 9.5% detected once. This sample comprised PBMCs, mostly from graft donor cells, obtained 180 days after TCRalphabeta/CD19-depleted stem cell transplant. These receptors came from a male patient under 18 who had a stem cell transplant for acute lymphoblastic leukemia, so the T cells may come from the graft donor.

This clonotype was recorded many times. The V and J genes are TRBV20-1 and TRBJ2-7; 8 bases line up with TRBD2. The CDR3 has 17 residues. Germline CDR1 DFQATT, CDR2 SNEGSKA (reference sequence). The trim removed 0 bases at V and 6 bases at J, leaving 16 bases unmatched. CDR3 sequence reads: CSARDAREGPLPREQYF. The CDR3 region has the DNA TGCAGTGCTAGAGATGCCCGGGAGGGCCCGTTGCCCCGCGAGCAGTACTTC.

This clonotype was observed a handful of times. The chain is built from TRBV15 and TRBJ2-1, with TRBD2 matching 10 bases. In germline, CDR1 is LNHNV, CDR2 YYDKDF (reference sequence). Germline trimming cut 0 bases from V and 6 bases from J; bases unmatched to any gene: 2. The CDR3 contains 15 residues. CDR3 nucleotides: TGTGCCACCAGCAGAGAACTAGCGGGACCCAATGAGCAGTTCTTC. Translation gives CATSRELAGPNEQFF.

This clonotype was observed many times. This chain joins TRBV7-9 and TRBJ2-7; maybe TRBD1 (6 bases). Germline V gene lookup returns CDR1 SEHNR and CDR2 FQNEAQ (reference sequence). This CDR3 is 18 amino acids long. Trimming pared 3 bases from V and 2 bases from J, leaving 23 bases between. This CDR3 is CASSFPSLDRSGTYEQYF. CDR3 sequence (DNA): TGTGCCAGCAGCTTCCCAAGTCTAGACAGGAGTGGTACCTACGAGCAGTACTTC.

This clonotype came up many times. V and J are TRBV6-1 and TRBJ2-3, with D hard to call. Germline CDR1 reads MNHNS; CDR2 reads SASEGT. Trimming removed 3 bases at V and 6 bases at J, with 10 bases between. The CDR3 has 13 residues. CDR3 DNA sequence: TGTGCCAGCAGTGACCCGCGGCAGGATACGCAGTATTTT. It specifies CASSDPRQDTQYF.

The sample holds many counts of this clonotype. This chain links TRBV4-3 with TRBJ2-2; TRBD1 matches at 9 bases. Looked up from germline, CDR1 is LGHNA and CDR2 is YSLEER. V lost 0 bases to trimming and J lost 2 bases; unmatched junction nucleotides: 7. The CDR3 has 18 amino acids. CDR3 coding DNA: TGCGCCAGCAGCCAAGAATTCCCACAGGGGGCAAACACCGGGGAGCTGTTTTTT. This translates into CASSQEFPQGANTGELFF.

This clonotype occurred many times. The genes are TRBV18 and TRBJ1-6, with a possible D match to TRBD1 (5 bases). From germline, CDR1 is KGHSH and CDR2 LQKENI. Between the trimmed V and J ends, which lost 4 bases and 16 bases, there was a span of 17 bases. The CDR3 totals 13 residues. CDR3 DNA: TGTGCCAGCTCACGGGACCTATCTTCCGGGCTCCACTTT. It is translated as CASSRDLSSGLHF. Drawing the rest from reference TRBV18 and TRBJ1-6, the complete variable domain is NAGVMQNPRHLVRRRGQEARLRCSPMKGHSHVYWYRQLPEEGLKFMVYLQKENIIDESGMPKERFSAEFPKEGPSILRIQQVVRGDSAAYFCASSRDLSSGLHFGNGTRLTVT.

This clonotype was seen more than once but under ten times. The chain employs TRBV18 and TRBJ2-3; 7 bases map to TRBD1. V was pared by 7 bases and J by 2 bases, with 6 bases of the junction left unmatched. Germline CDR1 is KGHSH and CDR2 is LQKENI. The CDR3 totals 14 residues. CDR3 protein: CASLPGQLTDTQYF. The CDR3 DNA reads TGTGCCAGCTTACCGGGACAGCTCACAGATACGCAGTATTTT.

This clonotype was recorded at least ten times. This rearrangement joins TRBV7-3 to TRBJ1-1; D is possibly TRBD1 (6 bases). Deletions cut 5 bases from V and 1 base from J, with 14 bases between. The germline V gene encodes CDR1 SGHTA and CDR2 FQGTGA. The CDR3 runs to 15 residues. The CDR3 DNA follows: TGTGCCAGCAGCCCTAGGGGGAATAAGAACACTGAAGCTTTCTTT. It translates to CASSPRGNKNTEAFF.

This clonotype has ten or more counts. V usage is TRBV9 and J usage is TRBJ2-1; 8 bases are a match to TRBD1. Per the germline V gene, CDR1 is SGDLS and CDR2 is YYNGEE. J lost 7 bases, V lost 4 bases, and 7 bases had no gene match. The CDR3 is 14 residues long. Here the CDR3 reads CASSKPGGPNEQFF. The CDR3, as DNA: TGTGCCAGCAGCAAACCAGGGGGCCCGAATGAGCAGTTCTTC.

This clonotype was detected ten times or more. The J gene is TRBJ1-1, the V gene TRBV7-2, with 9 nucleotides matching TRBD1. The CDR3 is 15 residues long. Per the germline V gene, CDR1 is SGHTA and CDR2 is FQGNSA. V dropped 6 bases and J dropped 0; count of bases not matched to a gene: 5. DNA for the CDR3: TGTGCCAGCAGATCTCGGACAGGGGTGAACACTGAAGCTTTCTTT. Its translation is CASRSRTGVNTEAFF.

This clonotype was counted at least ten times. The rearrangement uses TRBV29-1 and TRBJ2-7, with 9 bases matching TRBD1. The CDR3 runs 13 residues. V lost 6 bases and J lost 2; bases outside the gene matches: 5. CDR1 and CDR2 (germline): SQVTM, ANQGSEA. The CDR3 is CSVPGDRAYEQYF. CDR3 in DNA: TGCAGCGTCCCGGGGGACAGGGCCTACGAGCAGTACTTC.

This clonotype has a count of ten or more. V usage is TRBV9 and J usage is TRBJ1-2; D gene uncertain. Trimming removed 0 bases from V and 6 bases from J, with 9 bases in between. The CDR3 runs to 13 residues. Germline values: CDR1 SGDLS, CDR2 YYNGEE. The CDR3 DNA reads as TGTGCCAGCAGCGTAGGGCCAGGCCATGGCTACACCTTC. Amino acids: CASSVGPGHGYTF. The full variable domain, rest sourced from reference TRBV9 and TRBJ1-2, is DSGVTQTPKHLITATGQRVTLRCSPRSGDLSVYWYQQSLDQGLQFLIQYYNGEERAKGNILERFSAQQFPDLHSELNLSSLELGDSALYFCASSVGPGHGYTFGSGTRLTVV.

The V and J genes are TRBV2 and TRBJ2-7, with no clear D. V dropped 4 bases and J dropped 9 bases, with 10 bases sitting between them. The CDR3 loop spans 11 amino acids. Germline assignment: CDR1 SNHLY and CDR2 FYNNEI. CDR3 sequence: CASSGGTGQYF. The CDR3 nucleotides read TGTGCCAGCAGTGGGGGTACCGGGCAGTACTTC.

This clonotype was recorded many times. This chain joins TRBV27 and TRBJ2-3; the match to TRBD1 covers 9 bases. CDR1 MNHEY and CDR2 SMNVEV come from the germline V gene (reference sequence). The trim removed 5 bases at V and 0 bases at J, leaving 15 bases unmatched. CDR3 size: 19 residues. CDR3 amino acids: CASSHLGTGLPGSTDTQYF. In DNA, the CDR3 is TGTGCCAGCAGTCACCTCGGGACAGGGTTGCCGGGGAGCACAGATACGCAGTATTTT.

This clonotype has just one count. A much larger clone sits a single nucleotide away, making a read error possible. The chain carries TRBV12-3 or TRBV12-4 and TRBJ2-3; D perhaps matches TRBD2 (5 bases). The length of the CDR3 is 17 residues. The CDR3 DNA follows: TGTGCCAGCAGCTTGCTCAGGAGCGGTCCGGGCACAGATACGCGGTATTTT. Amino acid sequence: CASSLLRSGPGTDTRYF.

This clonotype was observed many times. The CDR3 sequence is CASSLGDRALDTQYF. CDR3 sequence (DNA): TGCGCCAGCAGCTTGGGAGATAGGGCCCTAGATACGCAGTATTTT. The chain has TRBV5-1 and TRBJ2-3, with D unclear. This CDR3 is built from 15 residues. Trimming stripped 0 bases from V and 5 bases from J, with 13 bases between. Germline V gene data show CDR1 as SGHRS and CDR2 as YFSETQ.

This clonotype was observed at least ten times. The V call is TRBV9, the J call TRBJ1-1; D is undetermined. In germline, CDR1 is SGDLS, CDR2 YYNGEE. The CDR3 is made up of 13 amino acids. V dropped 0 bases and J dropped 4 bases, with 7 bases sitting between them. The CDR3 nucleotides read TGTGCCAGCAGCGTAGGAGGGTCCACTGAAGCTTTCTTT. Protein sequence: CASSVGGSTEAFF.

This clonotype was found many times. The V and J genes are TRBV2 and TRBJ1-5; no definite D call. The CDR3 has 14 amino acids. Looked up from germline, CDR1 is SNHLY and CDR2 is FYNNEI. With 6 bases removed from V and 2 bases from J, the gap between germline ends came to 11 bases. The CDR3 spells CASREREGNQPQHF. The CDR3 DNA follows: TGTGCCAGCAGAGAGAGGGAGGGCAATCAGCCCCAGCATTTT.

This clonotype was recorded at least ten times. This sequence joins TRBV6-1 and TRBJ2-7; the D gene could be TRBD1 or TRBD2 (5 bases each). The CDR3 totals 16 residues. The germline V gene has CDR1 MNHNS and CDR2 SASEGT. V was shortened by 2 bases and J by 5 bases, with 19 bases between the two germline ends. CDR3 bases: TGTGCCAGCAGTGAATGGGAGAGGACATTTGGCGACGAGCAGTACTTC. Its protein is CASSEWERTFGDEQYF.

In this sample, this clonotype turned up many times. V and J are TRBV25-1 and TRBJ1-1; TRBD1 is a possible D gene (5 bases). Germline V lookup: CDR1 MGHDK, CDR2 SYGVNS. The V gene lost 4 bases and the J gene lost 5 bases, with 23 bases spanning the gap. There are 17 residues in the CDR3. The CDR3: CASSGPLWTMGGTEAFF. The CDR3 DNA reads TGTGCCAGCAGTGGGCCCCTTTGGACTATGGGGGGGACTGAAGCTTTCTTT.

In its sample, this clonotype was seen many times. The V gene is TRBV6-2 or TRBV6-3, the J gene TRBJ2-7; 11 bases match TRBD1. Germline loops: CDR1 MNHEY, CDR2 SVGEGT. The CDR3 covers 15 residues. V trimming: 6 bases; J trimming: 1 base; junction bases outside the gene matches: 5. CDR3 coding DNA: TGTGCCAGCAGAGCCGGGACAGGGGGTTCCTACGAGCAGTACTTC. Its translation: CASRAGTGGSYEQYF.

This clonotype was found many times. This chain links TRBV6-5 with TRBJ2-3, with 8 positions matching TRBD1. The CDR3 is 15 amino acids. Germline V gene lookup returns CDR1 MNHEY and CDR2 SVGAGI. Trimming removed 1 base from V and 1 base from J; junction bases left unmatched: 1. CDR3 region: CASSYWDRRTDTQYF. CDR3 DNA sequence: TGTGCCAGCAGTTACTGGGACAGGCGCACAGATACGCAGTATTTT.

At least ten counts were recorded for this clonotype. This chain links TRBV6-6 with TRBJ1-5; D gene uncertain. This CDR3 has 13 residues. The V end lost 2 bases, the J end lost 4 bases, and 6 bases lay between the germline ends. Germline V gene sequence: CDR1 MNHNY, CDR2 SVGAGI (reference sequence). CDR3 amino acids: CASSYPGNQPQHF. The DNA of the CDR3 is TGTGCCAGCAGTTACCCCGGGAATCAGCCCCAGCATTTT.

This clonotype came up many times. DNA of the CDR3: TGTGCCATCAGTGAAGGGACAGGGCCCTACGAGCAGTACTTC. Its protein product is CAISEGTGPYEQYF. The V gene is TRBV10-3, the J gene TRBJ2-7; 9 bases are a match to TRBD1. In germline, CDR1 is ENHRY, CDR2 SYGVKD. V lost 3 bases, J lost 2 bases, and 2 bases stayed unmatched. The CDR3 totals 14 residues.

This clonotype has at least ten counts. The V call is TRBV25-1, the J call TRBJ2-4, with D perhaps matching TRBD1 (6 bases). V was clipped by 5 bases and J by 3 bases, with 8 bases between them. The CDR3 contains 13 residues. Per the germline V gene, CDR1 is MGHDK and CDR2 is SYGVNS. This CDR3 is CASSRDNKNIQYF. In DNA form, the CDR3 reads TGTGCCAGCAGTCGGGACAACAAAAACATTCAGTACTTC.

This clonotype was recorded many times. V and J are TRBV10-2 and TRBJ2-7; TRBD1 might be the D (6 bases). V lost 5 bases, J lost 2 bases, and 13 bases lay in between. This CDR3 is 14 amino acids long. Germline V gene data show CDR1 as WSHSY and CDR2 as SAAADI. In nucleotides, the CDR3 is TGCGCCAGCAGTCTAAGCGGACAGACCTACGAGCAGTACTTC. Translated, it gives CASSLSGQTYEQYF.

This clonotype appeared a few times. The rearrangement links TRBV3-1 to TRBJ1-5; D remains ambiguous. Germline V gene data show CDR1 as LGHDT and CDR2 as YNNKEL (reference sequence). Trimming shortened V by 3 bases and J by 7 bases, and 10 bases separated the two germline ends. The CDR3 extends over 13 amino acids. Here the CDR3 reads CASSHDLDQPQHF. The DNA of the CDR3 is TGTGCCAGCAGCCATGACCTGGACCAGCCCCAGCATTTT.

In this sample, this clonotype turned up many times. The chain recombines TRBV29-1 with TRBJ1-4, with 8 bases lining up with TRBD1. The CDR3 runs to 14 residues. Germline V gene sequence: CDR1 SQVTM, CDR2 ANQGSEA. Losses at the gene ends were 4 bases for V and 4 bases for J; bases not matched to a gene: 5. CDR3 sequence (DNA): TGCAGCGTTGGAGGGACAGGCTTTAATGAAAAACTGTTTTTT. Translation: CSVGGTGFNEKLFF. Full variable domain (missing parts from reference TRBV29-1 and TRBJ1-4): SAVISQKPSRDICQRGTSLTIQCQVDSQVTMMFWYRQQPGQSLTLIATANQGSEATYESGFVIDKFPISRPNLTFSTLTVSNMSPEDSSIYLCSVGGTGFNEKLFFGSGTQLSVL.

This clonotype was counted many times. The V and J genes are TRBV12-3 or TRBV12-4 and TRBJ1-2; D gene unclear. The CDR3 has 15 residues. V lost 4 bases and J lost 4, with 16 bases in between. This CDR3 reads CASSYSRPDPYGYTF. CDR3 nucleotide sequence: TGTGCCAGCAGTTACTCCCGCCCTGACCCCTATGGCTACACCTTC.

This clonotype has a count of ten or more. The chain joins TRBV7-9 to TRBJ2-3, with 10 bases matching TRBD2. Looked up from germline, CDR1 is SEHNR and CDR2 is FQNEAQ (reference sequence). With V trimmed by 5 bases and J by 2 bases, 10 bases remained unmatched. CDR3 length: 17 amino acids. This chain's CDR3 is CASSRDDGLAVTDTQYF. The CDR3 DNA sequence: TGTGCCAGCAGCCGGGATGACGGACTAGCGGTCACAGATACGCAGTATTTT.

This clonotype was counted at least ten times. The genes are TRBV12-3 or TRBV12-4 and TRBJ1-2; possibly TRBD1 for D (5 bases). The CDR3 length is 11 residues. Between the trimmed V and J ends, which lost 5 bases and 7 bases, there was a span of 8 bases. The DNA for the CDR3 is TGTGCCAGCAGTCAGGGTCCTGGCTACACCTTC. Amino acids: CASSQGPGYTF.